Listed below are T cell receptor beta chains from one sample, sequenced in a study of T cells after yellow fever vaccination. TCRdb called the 5' RACE reads again in MiXCR, with one record for every CDR3 protein. The data hold some 300,000 distinct CDR3 sequences, with 7% to 10% observed a single time. The sequences come from PBMCs, collected 35 to 50 days after the first yellow fever vaccination. The receptor set was obtained from a man between 18 and 29 years old who received the YFV17D yellow fever vaccine. Both conserved end residues are part of each CDR3. The order of the fields is CDR3 DNA, CDR3 protein, D gene, J gene, V gene, clone size. A D gene is named only where the DNA matches it firmly. Some rows have no size entry. The others give once, few or many, or a class for an expanded clone.

DNA: TGTGCCACCAGCAGAGATCAGGGGACGGGGGCCTACGAGCAGTACTTC
CDR3: CATSRDQGTGAYEQYF
D: -
J: TRBJ2-7
V: TRBV15
size: -

DNA: TGTGCCAGCAGCCGGGCTGGCTCCTATAATTCACCCCTCCACTTT
CDR3: CASSRAGSYNSPLHF
D: -
J: TRBJ1-6
V: TRBV13
size: many

DNA: TGTGCCAGCAGCCGATCTCCGACTAGCGGGCGGAACAATGAGCAGTTCTTC
CDR3: CASSRSPTSGRNNEQFF
D: TRBD2
J: TRBJ2-1
V: TRBV7-6
size: -

DNA: TGTGCCAGCAGCTTAGATGGCATCACAGATACGCAGTATTTT
CDR3: CASSLDGITDTQYF
D: -
J: TRBJ2-3
V: TRBV7-3
size: few

DNA: TGCGCCAGCGGGGCAGGGGAGCAGTTCTTC
CDR3: CASGAGEQFF
D: -
J: TRBJ2-1
V: TRBV4-1
size: few

DNA: TGTGCCAGCAGCCCGACAGGGGCCGAGCAGTACTTC
CDR3: CASSPTGAEQYF
D: TRBD1
J: TRBJ2-7
V: TRBV7-2
size: few

DNA: TGTGCCAGCAGCCCATTCGGGACAGCCGAGCAGTACTTC
CDR3: CASSPFGTAEQYF
D: TRBD1
J: TRBJ2-7
V: TRBV6-2/TRBV6-3
size: -

DNA: TGTGCCAGCAGCCCGACAGTCTTCGGCGAGCAGTACTTC
CDR3: CASSPTVFGEQYF
D: -
J: TRBJ2-7
V: TRBV7-9
size: many

DNA: TGTGCCAGCACCCGAGGACTAGCGGGGGGGGATCCCACAGATACGCAGTATTTT
CDR3: CASTRGLAGGDPTDTQYF
D: TRBD2
J: TRBJ2-3
V: TRBV2
size: -

DNA: TGCAGTGCTAGAGATCAGGCTGGCTACGAGCAGTACTTC
CDR3: CSARDQAGYEQYF
D: -
J: TRBJ2-7
V: TRBV20-1
size: many

DNA: TGTGCTAGTGGTTTGACTAGCGGGGGACCCAATGAGCAGTTCTTC
CDR3: CASGLTSGGPNEQFF
D: TRBD2
J: TRBJ2-1
V: TRBV12-5
size: -

DNA: TGCAGTGCTACCCCTAGCAATCAGCCCCAGCATTTT
CDR3: CSATPSNQPQHF
D: -
J: TRBJ1-5
V: TRBV20-1
size: many

DNA: TGTGCCAGCAGTTTAAGAGTCGGGACACTATCAAGCACAGATACGCAGTATTTT
CDR3: CASSLRVGTLSSTDTQYF
D: -
J: TRBJ2-3
V: TRBV27
size: -

DNA: TGTGCCAGCAGCCCAGCAGGGGTTTATGGCTACACCTTC
CDR3: CASSPAGVYGYTF
D: -
J: TRBJ1-2
V: TRBV5-4
size: -

DNA: TGTGCCAGCAGCCATGATACAGGGATTGTTCCTGGGGCCAACGTCCTGACTTTC
CDR3: CASSHDTGIVPGANVLTF
D: -
J: TRBJ2-6
V: TRBV4-2
size: many

DNA: TGTGCCAGCAGCCGGACCCAGGCTGGGGGGTTCAATGAGCAGTTCTTC
CDR3: CASSRTQAGGFNEQFF
D: -
J: TRBJ2-1
V: TRBV3-1
size: -

DNA: TGTGCCAGCACCAAAAGCGGGGGGCAAGCAGAGACCCAGTACTTC
CDR3: CASTKSGGQAETQYF
D: TRBD2
J: TRBJ2-5
V: TRBV6-1
size: -

DNA: TGTGCCAGCAGTCTAAACAGGGGGGGCAATGAGCAGTTCTTC
CDR3: CASSLNRGGNEQFF
D: -
J: TRBJ2-1
V: TRBV12-3/TRBV12-4
size: few